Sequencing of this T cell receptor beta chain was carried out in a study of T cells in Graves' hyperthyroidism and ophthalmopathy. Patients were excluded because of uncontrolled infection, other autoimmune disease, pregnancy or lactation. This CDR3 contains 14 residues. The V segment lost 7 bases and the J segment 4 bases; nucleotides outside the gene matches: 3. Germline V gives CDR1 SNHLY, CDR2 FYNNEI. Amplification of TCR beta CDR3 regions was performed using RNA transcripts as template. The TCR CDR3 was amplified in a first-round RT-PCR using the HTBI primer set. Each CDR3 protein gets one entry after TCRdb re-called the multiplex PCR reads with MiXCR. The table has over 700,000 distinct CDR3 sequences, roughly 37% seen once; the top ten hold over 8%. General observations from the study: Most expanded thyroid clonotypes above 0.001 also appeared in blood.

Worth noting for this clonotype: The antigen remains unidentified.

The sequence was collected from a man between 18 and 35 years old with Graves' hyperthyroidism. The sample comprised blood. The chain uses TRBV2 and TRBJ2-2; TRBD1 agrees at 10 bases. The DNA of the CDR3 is TGTGCCAGCACGTGGGACAGGGGCACCGGGGAGCTGTTTTTT. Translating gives CASTWDRGTGELFF.